This passage covers 22 T cell receptor beta chains from one sample sequenced in a study of blood T cell repertoires in COVID-19. Measured with immunoSEQ multiplex PCR; TCRdb has only the in-frame clones, and not every one. This sample has under 200,000 clones, with approximately 91% found just once. What was sequenced was peripheral blood. The receptors stem from a man aged 18 to 29 with acute or convalescent COVID-19.

The chain recombines TRBV11-2 with TRBJ1-3; D is uncertain. Trimming cost V 2 bases and J 0 bases, with 8 bases left between them. The germline gives CDR1 SGHAT, CDR2 FQNNGV. The CDR3 sequence is 15 residues long. The CDR3 protein is CASSLQQISGNTIYF. In DNA form, the CDR3 reads TGTGCCAGCAGCTTACAACAGATCTCTGGAAACACCATATATTTT.

The rearrangement joins TRBV6-1 to TRBJ1-2; D gene ambiguous. In germline, CDR1 is MNHNS, CDR2 SASEGT. The V end was cut by 1 base, the J end by 7 bases, with 7 bases between. CDR3 size: 12 residues. The CDR3, as DNA: TGTGCCAGCAGTGAAGACTCGGGTGGCTACACCTTC. Protein sequence: CASSEDSGGYTF.

The CDR3 protein is CAWSEPPGELFF. In nucleotides, the CDR3 is TGTGCCTGGAGTGAGCCCCCCGGGGAGCTGTTTTTT. This rearrangement joins TRBV30 to TRBJ2-2; D ambiguous. Germline V lookup: CDR1 GTSNPN, CDR2 SVGIG (reference sequence). V lost 1 base and J lost 6, with 6 bases in between. The CDR3 extends over 12 amino acids.

The chain has TRBV18 and TRBJ2-3; D is uncertain. Germline loops: CDR1 KGHSH, CDR2 LQKENI. The V end lost 1 base, the J end lost 6 bases, and 8 bases lay between the germline ends. This CDR3 has 13 residues. As DNA, the CDR3 is TGTGCCAGCTCACCACAGCCCTGGGATACGCAGTATTTT. Translation: CASSPQPWDTQYF.

The rearrangement joins TRBV27 to TRBJ1-3; D is possibly TRBD1 (5 bases). Trimming shortened V by 5 bases and J by 3 bases, and 17 bases separated the two germline ends. The CDR3 has 16 residues. Germline CDR1 MNHEY, CDR2 SMNVEV (reference sequence). CDR3 sequence reads: CASSRRGGTGGNTIYF. CDR3 nucleotide sequence: TGTGCCAGCAGTCGCCGGGGGGGGACCGGTGGAAACACCATATATTTT.

This clone was observed a single time. The same CDR3 can be traced to other DNA sequences in this sample. This chain joins TRBV30 and TRBJ1-1; D gene unclear. CDR3 size: 12 residues. Per germline, CDR1 GTSNPN and CDR2 SVGIG (reference sequence). V was trimmed by 5 bases and J by 1 base, leaving 8 bases between them. The CDR3 protein is CAWRPGNTEAFF. CDR3 DNA: TGTGCCTGGCGCCCAGGGAACACTGAAGCTTTCTTT.

The chain links TRBV12-3 or TRBV12-4 to TRBJ2-3; 8 bases fit TRBD2. This CDR3 is built from 13 residues. V dropped 8 bases and J dropped 7; count of bases not matched to a gene: 8. The CDR3 DNA follows: TGTGCCAGCCTCTGGGCGGGAGGAAATACGCAGTATTTT. Its protein is CASLWAGGNTQYF.

This clone was detected once. In DNA, the CDR3 is TGTGCCAGCAGCCCCCCCAGCGGGAGCACAGATACGCAGTATTTT. Encoded protein: CASSPPSGSTDTQYF. The chain joins TRBV13 to TRBJ2-3; D may be TRBD2 (6 bases). The V end was cut by 5 bases, the J end by 0 bases, with 12 bases between. The CDR3 runs to 15 residues. Germline assignment: CDR1 PRHDT and CDR2 FYEKMQ (reference sequence).

The chain recombines TRBV5-4 with TRBJ2-7, with D perhaps TRBD2 (5 bases). The CDR3 totals 13 residues. The germline V gene has CDR1 SGHNT and CDR2 YYREEE (reference sequence). Trimming left V 0 bases short and J 6 bases short, with 10 bases between. CDR3 protein: CASSLDRGSEQYF. The CDR3 DNA reads as TGTGCCAGCAGCTTGGATAGAGGGTCCGAGCAGTACTTC. Based on the CDR3 plus reference TRBV5-4 and TRBJ2-7, the full variable domain is ETGVTQSPTHLIKTRGQQVTLRCSSQSGHNTVSWYQQALGQGPQFIFQYYREEENGRGNFPPRFSGLQFPNYSSELNVNALELDDSALYLCASSLDRGSEQYFGPGTRLTVT.

V usage is TRBV7-2 and J usage is TRBJ1-1; D ambiguous. V was trimmed by 5 bases and J by 8 bases, leaving 12 bases between them. Germline lookup yields CDR1 SGHTA and CDR2 FQGNSA. This CDR3 comprises 12 residues. The CDR3 sequence: CASSPRGREAFF. The CDR3 DNA is TGTGCCAGCAGCCCGCGAGGAAGAGAAGCTTTCTTT. Complete variable domain (other parts from reference TRBV7-2 and TRBJ1-1): GAGVSQSPSNKVTEKGKDVELRCDPISGHTALYWYRQSLGQGLEFLIYFQGNSAPDKSGLPSDRFSAERTGGSVSTLTIQRTQQEDSAVYLCASSPRGREAFFGQGTRLTVV.

A note on this clone: A junction boundary mismatches the germline segment, possibly from a read error. The chain recombines TRBV6-2 or TRBV6-3 with TRBJ2-7; TRBD2 agrees at 9 bases. Germline CDR1 reads MNHEY; CDR2 reads SVGEGT. This CDR3 has 15 residues. The CDR3 is CASSHSLAGDYEQYF. The CDR3 DNA is TGTGCCAGCAGTCACTCCTTAGCGGGAGACTACGAGCAGTACTTC.

The chain combines TRBV6-5 with TRBJ1-2, with 8 bases lining up with TRBD1. Germline trimming cut 4 bases from V and 7 bases from J; bases unmatched to any gene: 5. From germline, CDR1 is MNHEY and CDR2 SVGAGI. The CDR3 totals 13 residues. CDR3 region: CASSFDRGFGYTF. Written as DNA, the CDR3 is TGTGCCAGCAGTTTTGACAGGGGATTTGGCTACACCTTC.

V usage is TRBV2 and J usage is TRBJ1-2, with 9 bases identical to TRBD1. This CDR3 has 14 amino acids. V lost 8 bases, J lost 8 bases, and 12 bases stayed unmatched. Looked up from germline, CDR1 is SNHLY and CDR2 is FYNNEI. The CDR3 loop reads CASQTRTGAGGYTF. The CDR3 coding sequence is TGTGCCAGCCAGACACGGACAGGGGCTGGGGGCTACACCTTC.

The J gene is TRBJ2-7, the V gene TRBV27, with TRBD1 as a possible D gene (6 bases). This CDR3 spans 14 amino acids. The germline CDR1 and CDR2 sequences are MNHEY and SMNVEV (reference sequence). Trimming cost V 6 bases and J 3 bases, with 15 bases left between them. In DNA form, the CDR3 reads TGTGCCAGCAGCCGCCGGGACACCCTCTACGAGCAGTACTTC. Encoded protein: CASSRRDTLYEQYF.

V is TRBV5-1 and J is TRBJ1-2, with 9 bases lining up with TRBD1. Germline V CDR1 and CDR2: SGHRS, YFSETQ. The CDR3 is 14 residues long. V was clipped by 4 bases and J by 6 bases; unmatched bases: 7. CDR3 sequence reads: CASSKDRGENGYTF. In DNA form, the CDR3 reads TGCGCCAGCAGCAAGGACAGGGGCGAGAATGGCTACACCTTC.

The rearrangement links TRBV7-6 to TRBJ1-4, with D tentatively TRBD1 (6 bases). The germline CDR1 and CDR2 sequences are SGHVS and FNYEAQ. V lost 3 bases and J 6 bases, leaving 11 bases between the germline ends. CDR3 length: 14 amino acids. CDR3 nucleotides: TGTGCCAGCAGCTTGACGAGGACAGATGAAAAACTGTTTTTT. Protein product: CASSLTRTDEKLFF.

The chain combines TRBV7-9 with TRBJ2-3; TRBD1 matches at 9 bases. Trimming took 3 bases from V and 2 from J; bases not matched to a gene: 6. CDR3 size: 16 residues. The V gene's germline CDR1 is SEHNR and CDR2 FQNEAQ (reference sequence). The CDR3, as DNA: TGTGCCAGCAGCTTGGGACAGGGAGGACTCACAGATACGCAGTATTTT. It specifies CASSLGQGGLTDTQYF.

The rearrangement links TRBV5-1 to TRBJ1-2; the D gene is possibly TRBD1 (5 bases). This CDR3 has 14 residues. The V and J ends lost 2 bases and 4 bases respectively, with 12 bases between them. Per the germline V gene, CDR1 is SGHRS and CDR2 is YFSETQ. CDR3 DNA sequence: TGCGCCAGCAGCTTAAACGGACAACCCTATGGCTACACCTTC. This encodes CASSLNGQPYGYTF.

This chain joins TRBV3-1 (or the pseudogene TRBV3-2) and TRBJ1-2; 7 bases match TRBD1. This CDR3 contains 16 residues. Losses at the gene ends were 1 base for V and 6 bases for J; bases not matched to a gene: 11. The germline CDR1 and CDR2 sequences are LGHDT and YNNKEL (reference sequence). The CDR3 loop reads CASSQGQGRGVDGYTF. In DNA, the CDR3 is TGTGCCAGCAGCCAAGGACAGGGCCGTGGAGTAGATGGCTACACCTTC.

The gene calls are TRBV7-6 and TRBJ2-1; TRBD2 aligns across 12 bases. Germline V gene lookup returns CDR1 SGHVS and CDR2 FNYEAQ. The CDR3 covers 16 residues. Trimming took 6 bases from V and 3 from J; bases not matched to a gene: 6. For the CDR3, the DNA is TGTGCCAGCAGTAGACTAGCGGGGGCCTTCTACAATGAGCAGTTCTTC. This sequence encodes CASSRLAGAFYNEQFF.

The CDR3 nucleotides read TGTGCCAGCAGCTTATGGACTCGAGGTGACGAAGCTTTCTTT. This sequence encodes CASSLWTRGDEAFF. The chain has TRBV7-2 and TRBJ1-1; D gene unclear. Germline V gives CDR1 SGHTA, CDR2 FQGNSA. V was cut by 2 bases and J by 8 bases, with 15 bases left in between. This CDR3 comprises 14 residues. Full variable domain (outside the CDR3, taken from reference TRBV7-2 and TRBJ1-1): GAGVSQSPSNKVTEKGKDVELRCDPISGHTALYWYRQSLGQGLEFLIYFQGNSAPDKSGLPSDRFSAERTGGSVSTLTIQRTQQEDSAVYLCASSLWTRGDEAFFGQGTRLTVV.

This clone was detected only a few times. J is TRBJ1-2 and V is TRBV9, with D possibly TRBD1 on 6 matching bases. Trimming cost V 0 bases and J 4 bases, with 10 bases left between them. CDR1 is SGDLS and CDR2 is YYNGEE in the germline V gene. CDR3 length: 14 residues. The CDR3 loop is CASSVGGGLYGYTF. The CDR3 DNA is TGTGCCAGCAGCGTAGGGGGGGGCCTCTATGGCTACACCTTC.